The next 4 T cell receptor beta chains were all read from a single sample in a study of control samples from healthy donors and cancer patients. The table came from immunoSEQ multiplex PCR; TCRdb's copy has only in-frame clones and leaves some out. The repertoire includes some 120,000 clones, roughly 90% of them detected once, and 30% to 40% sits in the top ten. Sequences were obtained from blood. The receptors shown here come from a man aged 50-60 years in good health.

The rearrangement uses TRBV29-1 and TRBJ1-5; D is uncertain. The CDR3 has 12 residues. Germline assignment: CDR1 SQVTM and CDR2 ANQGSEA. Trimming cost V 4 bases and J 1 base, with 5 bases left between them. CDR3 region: CSVAGSNQPQHF. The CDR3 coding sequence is TGCAGCGTTGCCGGGAGCAATCAGCCCCAGCATTTT.

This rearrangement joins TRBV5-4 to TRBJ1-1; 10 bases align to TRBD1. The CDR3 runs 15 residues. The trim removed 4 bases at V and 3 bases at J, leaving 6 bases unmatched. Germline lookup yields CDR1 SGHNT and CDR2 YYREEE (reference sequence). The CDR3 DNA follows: TGTGCCAGCAGCCCCCGGACAGGGGGGGACACTGAAGCTTTCTTT. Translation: CASSPRTGGDTEAFF.

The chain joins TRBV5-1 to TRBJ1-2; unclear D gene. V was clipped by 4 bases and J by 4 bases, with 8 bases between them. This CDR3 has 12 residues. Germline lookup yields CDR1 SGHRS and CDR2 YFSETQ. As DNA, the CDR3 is TGCGCCAGCAGCCCAGGTGGCTATGGCTACACCTTC. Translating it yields CASSPGGYGYTF.

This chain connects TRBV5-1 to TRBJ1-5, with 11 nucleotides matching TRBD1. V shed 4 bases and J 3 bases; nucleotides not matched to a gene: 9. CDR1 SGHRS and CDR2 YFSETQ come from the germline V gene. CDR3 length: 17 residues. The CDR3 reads CASSPGTGGTINQPQHF. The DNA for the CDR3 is TGCGCCAGCAGCCCCGGGACAGGGGGGACCATCAATCAGCCCCAGCATTTT.